Presented here are 22 T cell receptor beta chains from one specimen sequenced in a study of early T cells in non-severe SARS-CoV-2 infection. A single record per CDR3 protein comes from TCRdb applying MiXCR to the 5' RACE reads. The sample carries fewer than 100,000 distinct CDR3 sequences, over 9% recorded once. The sequenced sample was whole blood. The receptors here all came from an adult who was a healthcare worker with PCR-confirmed SARS-CoV-2 infection or an uninfected control (not recorded which).

This clonotype has at least ten counts. This chain links TRBV27 with TRBJ2-3; 9 positions agree with TRBD2. Germline V gives CDR1 MNHEY, CDR2 SMNVEV (reference sequence). The CDR3 has 15 residues. With V trimmed by 2 bases and J by 4 bases, 4 bases remained unmatched. The CDR3 region has the DNA TGTGCCAGCAGTTTAAACCCTAGCGGGGCAGATACGCAGTATTTT. This sequence encodes CASSLNPSGADTQYF.

This clonotype was observed at least ten times. The chain joins TRBV27 to TRBJ2-7; TRBD1 is a possible D gene (6 bases). With 6 bases removed from V and 2 bases from J, the gap between germline ends came to 14 bases. This CDR3 region has 14 residues. Germline CDR1 MNHEY, CDR2 SMNVEV (reference sequence). This chain's CDR3 is CASSPNKGAYEQYF. The CDR3 DNA follows: TGTGCCAGCAGCCCGAACAAGGGGGCCTACGAGCAGTACTTC.

In its sample, this clonotype was seen a few times. The CDR3 reads CASSLPLGPYTEAFF. CDR3 nucleotides: TGTGCCAGCAGTTTACCTCTTGGACCTTACACTGAAGCTTTCTTT. The gene calls are TRBV12-3 or TRBV12-4 and TRBJ1-1; D not certain. The length of the CDR3 is 15 residues. Trimming shortened V by 2 bases and J by 3 bases, and 13 bases separated the two germline ends.

This clonotype was seen more than once but under ten times. V and J are TRBV30 and TRBJ2-1, with D perhaps TRBD1 or TRBD2 (5 bases each). The V gene's germline CDR1 is GTSNPN and CDR2 SVGIG (reference sequence). The CDR3 spans 14 residues. Between the trimmed V and J ends, which lost 5 bases and 3 bases, there was a span of 14 bases. CDR3 loop: CAWARDENYNEQFF. CDR3 DNA: TGTGCCTGGGCCCGGGACGAAAACTACAATGAGCAGTTCTTC. Drawing the rest from reference TRBV30 and TRBJ2-1, the complete variable domain is SQTIHQWPATLVQPVGSPLSLECTVEGTSNPNLYWYRQAAGRGLQLLFYSVGIGQISSEVPQNLSASRPQDRQFILSSKKLLLSDSGFYLCAWARDENYNEQFFGPGTRLTVL.

Only a few counts were recorded for this clonotype. Written as DNA, the CDR3 is TGTGCCACCAGCCGGGGAGGGACAGAGCAGTTCTTC. It is translated as CATSRGGTEQFF. The V gene is TRBV15, the J gene TRBJ2-1; TRBD2 is a possible D gene (7 bases). Trimming removed 5 bases at V and 10 bases at J, with 12 bases between. The germline CDR1 and CDR2 sequences are LNHNV and YYDKDF (reference sequence). The CDR3 is 12 residues long.

The rearrangement joins TRBV10-3 to TRBJ1-6, with D possibly TRBD1 on 5 matching bases. CDR3 length equals 14 residues. The V end lost 8 bases, the J end lost 12 bases, and 20 bases lay between the germline ends. From germline, CDR1 is ENHRY and CDR2 SYGVKD. The CDR3 sequence: CAIGEGLPIGPLHF. Here the CDR3 DNA reads TGTGCCATCGGGGAGGGGTTACCGATTGGACCCCTCCACTTT.

This clonotype was counted a few times. CDR3 sequence reads: CASSTGQGLAGNTIYF. CDR3 nucleotides: TGTGCCAGCAGCACAGGACAGGGTCTGGCTGGAAACACCATATATTTT. The rearrangement uses TRBV7-9 and TRBJ1-3; 8 bases agree with TRBD1. This CDR3 region has 16 residues. Per the germline V gene, CDR1 is SEHNR and CDR2 is FQNEAQ (reference sequence). Trimming at V came to 5 bases and at J to 2 bases, leaving 8 bases not matched to a gene.

CDR3 protein: CASSPGSSDGYTF. Here the CDR3 DNA reads TGTGCCAGCAGCCCCGGGTCTAGCGATGGCTACACCTTC. This chain joins TRBV7-3 and TRBJ1-2; D gene ambiguous. Germline CDR1 and CDR2: SGHTA and FQGTGA. This CDR3 comprises 13 residues. V shed 5 bases and J shed 6 bases, with 13 bases lying between them.

This clonotype was seen a handful of times. This chain links TRBV28 with TRBJ2-3; 7 nucleotides match TRBD2. This CDR3 comprises 15 residues. With 5 bases clipped from V and 2 bases from J, the junction kept 7 bases outside the gene matches. Per the germline V gene, CDR1 is MDHEN and CDR2 is SYDVKM. CDR3 in DNA: TGTGCCAGCAGTCCAACTAGCGAATACACAGATACGCAGTATTTT. This codes for CASSPTSEYTDTQYF.

Ten or more counts support this clonotype. The rearrangement links TRBV12-3 or TRBV12-4 to TRBJ2-1, with 7 bases identical to TRBD2. J lost 12 bases, V lost 1 base, and 3 bases had no gene match. There are 12 residues in the CDR3. The CDR3 here is CASSLVGEGQFF. CDR3 DNA: TGTGCCAGCAGTTTAGTAGGGGAGGGGCAGTTCTTC.

The rearrangement joins TRBV30 to TRBJ1-2, with 7 bases aligning to TRBD1. This CDR3 is built from 17 residues. Germline CDR1 GTSNPN, CDR2 SVGIG (reference sequence). V dropped 2 bases and J dropped 5; count of bases not matched to a gene: 17. CDR3: CAWSTRTGGTILYGYTF. For the CDR3, the DNA is TGTGCCTGGAGTACCCGGACAGGCGGGACCATCCTTTATGGCTACACCTTC.

This clonotype has only a few counts. This CDR3 is CASSGETYEQYF. The CDR3 DNA follows: TGCGCCAGCAGTGGAGAAACCTACGAGCAGTACTTC. The chain joins TRBV5-1 to TRBJ2-7; D is ambiguous. The V end lost 5 bases, the J end lost 2 bases, and 8 bases lay between the germline ends. Germline V CDR1 and CDR2: SGHRS, YFSETQ. The CDR3 is 12 residues long.

This clonotype was counted ten times or more. The chain employs TRBV19 and TRBJ2-5; perhaps TRBD1 as D (5 bases). V was trimmed by 3 bases and J by 3 bases, leaving 8 bases between them. Per germline, CDR1 LNHDA and CDR2 SQIVND (reference sequence). This CDR3 region has 13 residues. The CDR3 loop reads CASSMSREETQYF. For the CDR3, the DNA is TGTGCCAGTAGTATGAGCAGGGAAGAGACCCAGTACTTC. Combining the CDR3 with reference TRBV19 and TRBJ2-5 gives the whole variable domain DGGITQSPKYLFRKEGQNVTLSCEQNLNHDAMYWYRQDPGQGLRLIYYSQIVNDFQKGDIAEGYSVSREKKESFPLTVTSAQKNPTAFYLCASSMSREETQYFGPGTRLLVL.

This clonotype was observed at least ten times. This sequence joins TRBV6-2 or TRBV6-3 and TRBJ2-3, with 9 nucleotides matching TRBD2. This CDR3 has 16 amino acids. Germline V gene sequence: CDR1 MNHEY, CDR2 SVGEGT. V dropped 6 bases and J dropped 2; count of bases not matched to a gene: 9. The CDR3 loop is CASSPRGLAFTDTQYF. In DNA, the CDR3 is TGTGCCAGCAGCCCGCGCGGACTAGCGTTCACAGATACGCAGTATTTT.

This clonotype was recorded a few times. The chain combines TRBV3-1 with TRBJ1-6, with 9 positions matching TRBD1. Germline V CDR1 and CDR2: LGHDT, YNNKEL (reference sequence). The CDR3 is 14 residues long. V lost 5 bases to trimming and J lost 7 bases; unmatched junction nucleotides: 3. The CDR3 protein is CASSIDRGNSPLHF. For the CDR3, the DNA is TGTGCCAGCAGCATAGACAGGGGGAATTCACCCCTCCACTTT.

V and J are TRBV27 and TRBJ2-7, with D perhaps matching TRBD2 (6 bases). With 2 bases removed from V and 0 bases from J, the gap between germline ends came to 14 bases. CDR1 is MNHEY and CDR2 is SMNVEV in the germline V gene (reference sequence). This CDR3 comprises 16 residues. CDR3 region: CASSLAFSGGSYEQYF. CDR3 coding DNA: TGTGCCAGCAGTTTAGCCTTTAGCGGAGGCTCCTACGAGCAGTACTTC.

This clonotype showed up just a few times. J is TRBJ2-1 and V is TRBV27; D is perhaps TRBD2 (5 bases). V gave up 3 bases and J gave up 1 base, with 7 bases separating them. The germline V gene encodes CDR1 MNHEY and CDR2 SMNVEV (reference sequence). The length of the CDR3 is 14 residues. The CDR3 sequence: CASSFRGSYNEQFF. CDR3 in DNA: TGTGCCAGCAGTTTTCGGGGATCCTACAATGAGCAGTTCTTC.

The V and J genes are TRBV28 and TRBJ2-7, with D perhaps TRBD1 (5 bases). This CDR3 contains 14 residues. Trimming took 4 bases from V and 6 from J, leaving 16 bases between them. The germline V gene encodes CDR1 MDHEN and CDR2 SYDVKM. CDR3 in DNA: TGTGCCAGCAGTTGGTGGGGCGCGAATCTCGAGCAGTACTTC. Its translation is CASSWWGANLEQYF.

This clonotype has at least ten counts. V is TRBV28 and J is TRBJ2-7, with D perhaps matching TRBD1 or TRBD2 (5 bases each). CDR3 length: 15 amino acids. Germline V gene data show CDR1 as MDHEN and CDR2 as SYDVKM. V lost 5 bases and J 0 bases, leaving 14 bases between the germline ends. Here the CDR3 DNA reads TGTGCCAGCAGTCCCGGGACGCCCGCCTCCTACGAGCAGTACTTC. Residues: CASSPGTPASYEQYF.

As for this clonotype: The junction and the germline gene differ at one end; a read error may be behind it. CDR3 in amino acids: CSARELVADPLHPNQETRYF. Here the CDR3 DNA reads TGCAGTGCTAGAGAATTGGTAGCAGACCCCCTACACCCGAACCAAGAGACCCGGTACTTC. The chain carries TRBV20-1 and TRBJ2-5, with D unresolved. Germline V CDR1 and CDR2: DFQATT, SNEGSKA (reference sequence). The CDR3 covers 20 residues.

This clonotype was picked up a small number of times. The J gene is TRBJ2-7, the V gene TRBV20-1; the D gene is possibly TRBD1 (5 bases). The length of the CDR3 is 13 residues. Germline loops: CDR1 DFQATT, CDR2 SNEGSKA (reference sequence). Trimming left V 2 bases short and J 7 bases short, with 15 bases between. The CDR3 reads CSARMFDSIEQYF. The CDR3 DNA sequence: TGCAGTGCTAGAATGTTTGACAGCATAGAGCAGTACTTC.

The chain employs TRBV11-2 and TRBJ2-1; D is uncertain. Germline CDR1 reads SGHAT; CDR2 reads FQNNGV. The CDR3 covers 16 residues. V shed 0 bases and J shed 0 bases, with 9 bases lying between them. CDR3 region: CASSLDRSSSYNEQFF. Here the CDR3 DNA reads TGTGCCAGCAGCTTAGATCGATCGAGCTCCTACAATGAGCAGTTCTTC.